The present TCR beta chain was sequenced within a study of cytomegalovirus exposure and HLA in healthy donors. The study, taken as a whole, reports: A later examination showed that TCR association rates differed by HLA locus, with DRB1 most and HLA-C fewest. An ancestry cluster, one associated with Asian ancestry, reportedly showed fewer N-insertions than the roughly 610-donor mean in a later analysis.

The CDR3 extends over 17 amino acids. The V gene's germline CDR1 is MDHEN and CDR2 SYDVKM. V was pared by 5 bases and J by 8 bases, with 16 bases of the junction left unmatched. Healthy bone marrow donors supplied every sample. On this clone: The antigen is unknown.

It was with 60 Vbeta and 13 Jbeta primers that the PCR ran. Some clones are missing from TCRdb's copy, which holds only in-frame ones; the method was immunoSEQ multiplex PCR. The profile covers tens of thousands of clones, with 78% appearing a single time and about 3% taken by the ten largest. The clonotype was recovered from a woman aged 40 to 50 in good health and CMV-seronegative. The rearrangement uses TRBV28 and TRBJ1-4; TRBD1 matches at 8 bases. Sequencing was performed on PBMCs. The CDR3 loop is CASSRRDRRFSGEKLFF. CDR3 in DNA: TGTGCCAGCAGTCGCCGGGACAGGAGATTCTCGGGGGAAAAACTGTTTTTT.